Sequencing of this T cell receptor beta chain was carried out in a study of glioma-infiltrating T cells after dendritic cell vaccination. Sequenced by immunoSEQ multiplex PCR; TCRdb stores in-frame clones only, minus some. Of around 100,000 clones listed, 81% are singletons. Isocitrate dehydrogenase mutation was absent in all glioblastoma patients. PBMC were collected before vaccination, two weeks after the third vaccination, and at progression. Germline CDR1 SGHRS, CDR2 YFSETQ. The ends were cut back, 4 bases at V and 8 bases at J, with 16 bases in the middle. This CDR3 is 14 amino acids long. The receptor's source is a human donor with glioblastoma. This sequence joins TRBV5-1 and TRBJ1-5; a possible D gene is TRBD1 (5 bases). The sample consisted of blood, taken before dendritic cell vaccination. Here the CDR3 reads CASSRGHDGEPQHF. The CDR3 DNA reads TGCGCCAGCAGCCGAGGACACGATGGGGAGCCCCAGCATTTT.